The 24 T cell receptor beta chains below come from one sample, sequenced in a study of human T cells and chemical hapten exposure. TCRdb processed the RACE reads anew with MiXCR; each CDR3 protein has one entry. Of over 70,000 distinct CDR3 sequences in the sample, 6.5% to 10% are singletons; the top ten hold nearly 3.5%. Time point indicated: patch test 2, 6 weeks after DPC sensitization. Described treatment: therapeutic diphenylcyclopropenone sensitization with weekly scalp DPC. The sample was whole blood, taken in connection with sensitization to the hapten diphenylcyclopropenone (DPC). These receptors all come from a woman between 45 and 60 years old with alopecia areata. Some clones in this sample may be carry-over from other donors' samples.

The genes are TRBV5-4 and TRBJ1-6; D ambiguous. V was trimmed by 2 bases and J by 6 bases, leaving 6 bases between them. This CDR3 has 13 amino acids. Germline V lookup: CDR1 SGHNT, CDR2 YYREEE (reference sequence). CDR3 in amino acids: CASSFEGNSPLHF. The CDR3 region has the DNA TGTGCCAGCAGCTTCGAGGGTAATTCACCCCTCCACTTT.

A word on this clonotype: A much larger clone is a single base away; this may be a read error. The CDR3 does not close with the conserved phenylalanine or tryptophan, likely indicating a read error. This chain connects TRBV12-3 or TRBV12-4 to TRBJ1-1; D not resolved. Trimming stripped 5 bases from V and 1 base from J, with 2 bases between. This CDR3 region has 11 residues. The CDR3: CASSQNTEAFL. CDR3 nucleotide sequence: TGTGCCAGCAGTCAGAACACTGAAGCTTTCCTT.

Points on this clonotype: A much larger clone lies one base from this, so it may be a read error. The J gene is TRBJ2-1, the V gene TRBV6-5; D unresolved. Germline-derived CDR1 and CDR2 are MNHEY and SVGAGI. CDR3 length equals 13 residues. The CDR3 coding sequence is TGTGCCATCAGTCGTCTGCAGGCCGATGAGCAGTTCTTC. Translating gives CAISRLQADEQFF.

The V gene is TRBV7-9, the J gene TRBJ1-6; unclear D gene. V lost 6 bases, J lost 6 bases, and 15 bases lay in between. CDR1 SEHNR and CDR2 FQNEAQ come from the germline V gene (reference sequence). The CDR3 spans 15 residues. The CDR3 DNA sequence: TGTGCCAGCAGGGATCGGGATGTAACTAATTCACCCCTCCACTTT. It yields the protein CASRDRDVTNSPLHF.

There are a few counts of this clonotype. The rearrangement links TRBV5-6 to TRBJ1-6; TRBD1 matches at 8 bases. The V and J ends lost 4 bases and 10 bases, in that order; junction bases with no gene match: 7. The length of the CDR3 is 14 residues. Germline assignment: CDR1 SGHDT and CDR2 YYEEEE. The CDR3 coding sequence is TGTGCCAGCAGCCCGGACAGGGAGTACTCACCCCTCCACTTT. Translation gives CASSPDREYSPLHF.

The CDR3 here is CASSYSLLRTDTQYF. The CDR3, as DNA: TGTGCCAGCAGTTACTCGCTTCTCCGCACAGATACGCAGTATTTT. The chain links TRBV6-5 to TRBJ2-3; D gene ambiguous. V lost 0 bases and J lost 1, with 8 bases in between. Germline V lookup: CDR1 MNHEY, CDR2 SVGAGI. The CDR3 runs to 15 residues.

This clonotype showed up many times. This sequence joins TRBV28 and TRBJ2-5; TRBD2 is a possible D gene (6 bases). The CDR3 is 15 amino acids. V was cut by 8 bases and J by 1 base, with 17 bases left in between. Per germline, CDR1 MDHEN and CDR2 SYDVKM. The CDR3 loop is CASASLRDSQETQYF. The CDR3 DNA is TGTGCCAGCGCCAGCCTACGGGACTCCCAAGAGACCCAGTACTTC.

This rearrangement joins TRBV27 to TRBJ1-5; D may be TRBD1 (6 bases). Trimming shortened V by 5 bases and J by 2 bases, and 16 bases separated the two germline ends. CDR3 length equals 16 residues. Germline lookup yields CDR1 MNHEY and CDR2 SMNVEV (reference sequence). CDR3 region: CASSPLHRVRNQPQHF. CDR3 in DNA: TGTGCCAGCAGTCCCCTCCACAGGGTACGCAATCAGCCCCAGCATTTT.

This clonotype was found many times. This chain uses TRBV29-1 with TRBJ2-7; 7 bases map to TRBD1. V lost 3 bases and J lost 7; bases outside the gene matches: 6. The CDR3 is 12 residues long. Germline CDR1 and CDR2: SQVTM and ANQGSEA. The CDR3 loop is CSVDTGEGEQYF. CDR3 coding DNA: TGCAGCGTTGACACAGGGGAAGGGGAGCAGTACTTC.

This clonotype was recorded a few times. The chain joins TRBV9 to TRBJ1-1, with no clear D. V shed 3 bases and J shed 6 bases, with 12 bases lying between them. Germline loops: CDR1 SGDLS, CDR2 YYNGEE. The CDR3 has 13 amino acids. CDR3 sequence (DNA): TGTGCCAGCAGCGCCTCACCCCGCTCTGAAGCTTTCTTT. Translated: CASSASPRSEAFF.

This clonotype was recorded at least ten times. The chain joins TRBV28 to TRBJ1-4, with 7 nucleotides matching TRBD1. The germline CDR1 and CDR2 sequences are MDHEN and SYDVKM. V gave up 4 bases and J gave up 5 bases; unmatched junction bases: 7. This CDR3 is built from 15 residues. The CDR3: CASSSGGTENEKLFF. The CDR3 DNA reads as TGTGCCAGCAGTTCAGGGGGGACAGAGAATGAAAAACTGTTTTTT.

This clonotype was seen at least ten times. The chain combines TRBV5-1 with TRBJ2-3; D remains ambiguous. CDR3 length: 14 residues. The germline CDR1 and CDR2 sequences are SGHRS and YFSETQ. Trimming left V 0 bases short and J 6 bases short, with 11 bases between. The CDR3 region is CASSLERAADTQYF. The CDR3 DNA reads as TGCGCCAGCAGCTTGGAAAGGGCTGCTGATACGCAGTATTTT.

The table lists this clonotype with many counts. The chain is built from TRBV28 and TRBJ2-6; D gene unclear. CDR1 and CDR2 from the germline V gene are MDHEN and SYDVKM. CDR3 size: 15 residues. V lost 1 base, J lost 4 bases, and 8 bases lay in between. Written as DNA, the CDR3 is TGTGCCAGCAGTTTATTAAGTGGAGGGGCCAACGTCCTGACTTTC. It encodes CASSLLSGGANVLTF.

CDR3 coding DNA: TGTGCCAGTAGCCTTGGGACTAGAGGGGCCAACGTCCTGACTTTC. Its protein product is CASSLGTRGANVLTF. V gene TRBV19 combines with J gene TRBJ2-6, with 8 bases lining up with TRBD2. The CDR3 covers 15 residues. V lost 6 bases, J lost 4 bases, and 5 bases stayed unmatched. Per germline, CDR1 LNHDA and CDR2 SQIVND (reference sequence).

The genes are TRBV7-6 and TRBJ2-5; 7 positions agree with TRBD2. Germline CDR1 and CDR2: SGHVS and FNYEAQ. The ends lost 5 bases at V and 10 bases at J; junction bases unmatched: 13. The CDR3 runs to 14 residues. CDR3 residues: CASSPGTNRDGQYF. The CDR3 DNA is TGTGCCAGCAGCCCTGGGACTAACAGAGACGGCCAGTACTTC.

This clonotype was seen more than once but under ten times. The V gene is TRBV18, the J gene TRBJ2-2; D is unclear. CDR1 KGHSH and CDR2 LQKENI come from the germline V gene. This CDR3 contains 16 residues. V lost 2 bases to trimming and J lost 4 bases, with 14 bases between them. CDR3 DNA: TGTGCCAGCTCACCAGATGAGGCGAACCCCACCGGGGAGCTGTTTTTT. Protein product: CASSPDEANPTGELFF. The full variable domain, its missing parts supplied by reference TRBV18 and TRBJ2-2, is NAGVMQNPRHLVRRRGQEARLRCSPMKGHSHVYWYRQLPEEGLKFMVYLQKENIIDESGMPKERFSAEFPKEGPSILRIQQVVRGDSAAYFCASSPDEANPTGELFFGEGSRLTVL.

This clonotype was counted at least ten times. The rearrangement joins TRBV7-3 to TRBJ1-5; D is possibly TRBD1 (5 bases). Trimming cost V 1 base and J 7 bases, with 17 bases left between them. CDR3 length: 16 residues. Germline values: CDR1 SGHTA, CDR2 FQGTGA. CDR3 nucleotide sequence: TGTGCCAGCAGCTTAAATAAAGGGTCAGGGTTCCAGCCCCAGCATTTT. It is translated as CASSLNKGSGFQPQHF.

This clonotype was counted many times. This chain connects TRBV5-6 to TRBJ1-1, with 7 bases that match TRBD1. CDR1 and CDR2 from the germline V gene are SGHDT and YYEEEE. V was clipped by 2 bases and J by 6 bases; unmatched bases: 1. The CDR3 sequence is 12 residues long. The CDR3 sequence is CASSFGQAEAFF. For the CDR3, the DNA is TGTGCCAGCAGCTTCGGACAGGCTGAAGCTTTCTTT.

There are many counts of this clonotype. The chain is built from TRBV29-1 and TRBJ1-4; D call uncertain. Germline CDR1 and CDR2: SQVTM and ANQGSEA. V lost 7 bases, J lost 3 bases, and 0 bases lay in between. The CDR3 loop spans 9 amino acids. The CDR3 here is CSANEKLFF. DNA of the CDR3: TGCAGCGCTAATGAAAAACTGTTTTTT. The full variable domain, completed using reference TRBV29-1 and TRBJ1-4, is SAVISQKPSRDICQRGTSLTIQCQVDSQVTMMFWYRQQPGQSLTLIATANQGSEATYESGFVIDKFPISRPNLTFSTLTVSNMSPEDSSIYLCSANEKLFFGSGTQLSVL.

This clonotype has just a few counts. The V call is TRBV18, the J call TRBJ1-5; D is uncertain. CDR3 length equals 18 residues. CDR1 KGHSH and CDR2 LQKENI come from the germline V gene. V dropped 0 bases and J dropped 3 bases, with 18 bases sitting between them. The CDR3 sequence: CASSPPRSRGSNNQPQHF. The CDR3 coding sequence is TGTGCCAGCTCACCACCACGATCGCGAGGGTCCAACAATCAGCCCCAGCATTTT. Full variable domain (missing parts from reference TRBV18 and TRBJ1-5): NAGVMQNPRHLVRRRGQEARLRCSPMKGHSHVYWYRQLPEEGLKFMVYLQKENIIDESGMPKERFSAEFPKEGPSILRIQQVVRGDSAAYFCASSPPRSRGSNNQPQHFGDGTRLSIL.

As DNA, the CDR3 is TGTGCCAGCTCACCACAAGGGCTCCACTCCTACGAGCAGTACTTC. As protein: CASSPQGLHSYEQYF. The rearrangement joins TRBV18 to TRBJ2-7; no reliable D call. Germline CDR1 is KGHSH and CDR2 is LQKENI. The CDR3 contains 15 residues. With 1 base removed from V and 0 bases from J, the gap between germline ends came to 10 bases.

This chain joins TRBV5-6 and TRBJ1-1; D remains unclear. Trimming shortened V by 2 bases and J by 4 bases, and 9 bases separated the two germline ends. CDR1 and CDR2 from the germline V gene are SGHDT and YYEEEE. The CDR3 is 13 residues long. CDR3 region: CASSLRVSTEAFF. For the CDR3, the DNA is TGTGCCAGCAGCTTACGGGTTAGCACTGAAGCTTTCTTT.

The chain carries TRBV21-1 and TRBJ1-5. TRBV21-1 is listed as a pseudogene. CDR3 size: 11 residues. The CDR3 DNA is TGTGCCAGCAGCAAAGAAGCGGGCCAGCATTTT. It specifies CASSKEAGQHF.

V is TRBV28 and J is TRBJ2-5, with D hard to call. The CDR3 is 13 residues long. Germline V gene sequence: CDR1 MDHEN, CDR2 SYDVKM. The V and J ends lost 6 bases and 1 base respectively, with 9 bases between them. The CDR3 sequence is CASRTSPQETQYF. CDR3 in DNA: TGTGCCAGCAGGACCTCCCCCCAAGAGACCCAGTACTTC. The complete variable domain, with remaining parts taken from reference TRBV28 and TRBJ2-5, reads DVKVTQSSRYLVKRTGEKVFLECVQDMDHENMFWYRQDPGLGLRLIYFSYDVKMKEKGDIPEGYSVSREKKERFSLILESASTNQTSMYLCASRTSPQETQYFGPGTRLLVL.